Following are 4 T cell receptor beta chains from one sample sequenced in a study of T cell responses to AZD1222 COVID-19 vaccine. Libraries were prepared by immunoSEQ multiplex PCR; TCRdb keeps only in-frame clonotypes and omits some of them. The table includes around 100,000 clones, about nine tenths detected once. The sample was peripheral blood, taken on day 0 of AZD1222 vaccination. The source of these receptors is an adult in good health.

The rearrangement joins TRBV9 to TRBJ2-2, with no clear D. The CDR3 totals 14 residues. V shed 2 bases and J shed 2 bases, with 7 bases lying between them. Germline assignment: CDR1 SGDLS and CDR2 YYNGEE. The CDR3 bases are TGTGCCAGCAGCGTGACGGGCAACACCGGGGAGCTGTTTTTT. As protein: CASSVTGNTGELFF.

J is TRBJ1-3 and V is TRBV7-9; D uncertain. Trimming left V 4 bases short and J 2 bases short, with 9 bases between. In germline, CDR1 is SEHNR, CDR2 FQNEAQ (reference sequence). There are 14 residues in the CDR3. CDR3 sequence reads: CASSSRLAGNTIYF. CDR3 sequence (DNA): TGTGCCAGCAGCTCCCGTCTCGCTGGAAACACCATATATTTT.

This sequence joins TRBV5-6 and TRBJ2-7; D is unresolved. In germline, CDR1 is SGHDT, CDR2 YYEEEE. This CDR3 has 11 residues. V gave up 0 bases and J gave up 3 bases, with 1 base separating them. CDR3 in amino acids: CASSLGYEQYF. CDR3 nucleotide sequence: TGTGCCAGCAGCTTGGGCTACGAGCAGTACTTC. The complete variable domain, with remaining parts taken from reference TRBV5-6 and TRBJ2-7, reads DAGVTQSPTHLIKTRGQQVTLRCSPKSGHDTVSWYQQALGQGPQFIFQYYEEEERQRGNFPDRFSGHQFPNYSSELNVNALLLGDSALYLCASSLGYEQYFGPGTRLTVT.

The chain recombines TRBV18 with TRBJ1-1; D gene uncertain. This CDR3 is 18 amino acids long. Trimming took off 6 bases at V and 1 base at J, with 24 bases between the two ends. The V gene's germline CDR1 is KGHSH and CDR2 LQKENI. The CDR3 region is CASSPPGPVVAGNTEAFF. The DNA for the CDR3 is TGTGCCAGCTCCCCGCCCGGCCCGGTCGTGGCCGGGAACACTGAAGCTTTCTTT.